These T cell receptor beta chains were read from a single sample in a study of blood T cell repertoires in COVID-19. Sequencing was performed with immunoSEQ multiplex PCR; in TCRdb, only in-frame clones are kept and a portion is missing. The table lists about 110,000 clones, less than 85% of them singletons. Sequences were obtained from peripheral blood. The receptors originated from a woman aged 80 or over with acute or convalescent COVID-19. CDR3s include the opening cysteine and the closing phenylalanine or tryptophan. The D gene is left open where the match is weak. Size is stated for part of the rows, as once, few or many counts, or as a class when the clone is expanded.

v_call: TRBV10-3; j_call: TRBJ1-4; d_call: TRBD1; clone_size: -; cdr3_aa: CAISGGTGVNEKLFF; cdr3_nt: TGTGCCATCAGTGGAGGGACAGGGGTTAATGAAAAACTGTTTTTT
v_call: TRBV24-1; j_call: TRBJ2-1; d_call: TRBD2; clone_size: few; cdr3_aa: CATSLSGIYEQFF; cdr3_nt: TGTGCCACCTCACTAAGCGGGATTTATGAGCAGTTCTTC
v_call: TRBV28; j_call: TRBJ2-5; d_call: -; clone_size: -; cdr3_aa: CASWDTGQETQYF; cdr3_nt: TGTGCCAGTTGGGATACAGGGCAGGAGACCCAGTACTTC
v_call: TRBV7-6; j_call: TRBJ1-4; d_call: -; clone_size: -; cdr3_aa: CASSPGHKEKLFF; cdr3_nt: TGTGCCAGCAGCCCGGGACACAAAGAAAAACTGTTTTTT
v_call: TRBV19; j_call: TRBJ2-1; d_call: TRBD1; clone_size: -; cdr3_aa: CATVGQGGRDEQFF; cdr3_nt: TGTGCCACCGTGGGACAGGGGGGGCGCGATGAGCAGTTCTTC
v_call: TRBV6-1; j_call: TRBJ2-7; d_call: TRBD1; clone_size: once; cdr3_aa: CASSDRGQGWAQGSYEQYF; cdr3_nt: TGTGCCAGCAGTGATAGGGGACAGGGATGGGCGCAGGGGTCCTACGAGCAGTACTTC
v_call: TRBV7-6; j_call: TRBJ2-2; d_call: -; clone_size: -; cdr3_aa: CASSLAHRDTGELFF; cdr3_nt: TGTGCCAGCAGCTTAGCTCATCGGGACACCGGGGAGCTGTTTTTT
v_call: TRBV5-6; j_call: TRBJ1-1; d_call: -; clone_size: few; cdr3_aa: CASSLSAFSTEAFF; cdr3_nt: TGTGCCAGCAGCCTCTCAGCGTTTTCCACTGAAGCTTTCTTT
v_call: TRBV4-1; j_call: TRBJ2-7; d_call: TRBD1; clone_size: few; cdr3_aa: CASSQAEARDRKYEQYF; cdr3_nt: TGCGCCAGCAGCCAAGCTGAGGCTCGGGACAGAAAGTACGAGCAGTACTTC
v_call: TRBV27; j_call: TRBJ2-2; d_call: -; clone_size: few; cdr3_aa: CASSYSVQAGELFF; cdr3_nt: TGTGCCAGCAGTTACAGCGTACAGGCCGGGGAGCTGTTTTTT
v_call: TRBV6-2/TRBV6-3; j_call: TRBJ2-5; d_call: -; clone_size: -; cdr3_aa: CASSYVQETQYF; cdr3_nt: TGTGCCAGCAGTTATGTACAGGAGACCCAGTACTTC
v_call: TRBV28; j_call: TRBJ1-2; d_call: TRBD1; clone_size: -; cdr3_aa: CASSSRTGYGYTF; cdr3_nt: TGTGCCAGCAGCTCCAGGACAGGATATGGCTACACCTTC
v_call: TRBV5-1; j_call: TRBJ1-5; d_call: -; clone_size: -; cdr3_aa: CASSLGTADQPQHF; cdr3_nt: TGCGCCAGCAGCTTGGGGACAGCTGATCAGCCCCAGCATTTT
v_call: TRBV6-5; j_call: TRBJ2-5; d_call: TRBD2; clone_size: -; cdr3_aa: CASAGGGETQYF; cdr3_nt: TGTGCCAGCGCGGGCGGGGGAGAGACCCAGTACTTC
v_call: TRBV10-3; j_call: TRBJ2-1; d_call: -; clone_size: many; cdr3_aa: CAISGGGIARNNEQFF; cdr3_nt: TGTGCCATCAGCGGCGGCGGGATCGCAAGGAACAATGAGCAGTTCTTC
v_call: TRBV6-2/TRBV6-3; j_call: TRBJ2-1; d_call: -; clone_size: few; cdr3_aa: CASSYSPPAGIYNEQFF; cdr3_nt: TGTGCCAGCAGTTACTCCCCCCCGGCAGGGATTTACAATGAGCAGTTCTTC
v_call: TRBV6-1; j_call: TRBJ1-1; d_call: -; clone_size: -; cdr3_aa: CASSEFGSGVQAFF; cdr3_nt: TGTGCCAGCAGTGAGTTTGGGAGTGGGGTTCAGGCTTTCTTT
v_call: TRBV29-1; j_call: TRBJ2-7; d_call: -; clone_size: -; cdr3_aa: CSVGRHNYEQYF; cdr3_nt: TGCAGCGTTGGCAGACATAACTACGAGCAGTACTTC
v_call: TRBV28; j_call: TRBJ1-2; d_call: -; clone_size: few; cdr3_aa: CASSFRARGYTF; cdr3_nt: TGTGCCAGCAGTTTCAGGGCTCGAGGCTACACCTTC
v_call: TRBV3-1/TRBV3-2; j_call: TRBJ2-7; d_call: TRBD2; clone_size: -; cdr3_aa: CASSPGGSAFEQYF; cdr3_nt: TGTGCCAGCAGCCCTGGCGGGAGTGCATTCGAGCAGTACTTC
v_call: TRBV18; j_call: TRBJ1-3; d_call: -; clone_size: -; cdr3_aa: CASSWDSSPGGSGNTIYF; cdr3_nt: TGTGCCAGCTCATGGGATTCCTCTCCGGGGGGCTCTGGAAACACCATATATTTT
v_call: TRBV7-8; j_call: TRBJ2-1; d_call: TRBD2; clone_size: -; cdr3_aa: CASSAHFTSGGYNEQFF; cdr3_nt: TGTGCCAGCAGCGCCCACTTTACTAGCGGGGGGTACAATGAGCAGTTCTTC
v_call: TRBV6-1; j_call: TRBJ1-2; d_call: -; clone_size: few; cdr3_aa: CASSEGGTIYGYTF; cdr3_nt: TGTGCCAGCAGTGAAGGGGGGACAATCTATGGCTACACCTTC
v_call: TRBV6-5; j_call: TRBJ2-3; d_call: -; clone_size: -; cdr3_aa: CASSLGQGSPDTQYF; cdr3_nt: TGTGCCAGCAGTTTAGGGCAGGGGAGCCCAGATACGCAGTATTTT
v_call: TRBV27; j_call: TRBJ2-7; d_call: -; clone_size: few; cdr3_aa: CASSFPGGSEQYF; cdr3_nt: TGTGCCAGCAGTTTCCCAGGGGGGAGCGAGCAGTACTTC
v_call: TRBV5-4; j_call: TRBJ2-1; d_call: -; clone_size: -; cdr3_aa: CASSLDSSSYNEQFF; cdr3_nt: TGTGCCAGCAGCTTAGACAGTAGCTCCTACAATGAGCAGTTCTTC
v_call: TRBV16; j_call: TRBJ2-1; d_call: TRBD2; clone_size: -; cdr3_aa: CASSQPGGTSGNGLFF; cdr3_nt: TGTGCCAGCAGCCAACCAGGGGGGACTAGCGGGAACGGGCTGTTCTTC
v_call: TRBV18; j_call: TRBJ2-4; d_call: TRBD1; clone_size: few; cdr3_aa: CASSPQRQGVKNIQYF; cdr3_nt: TGTGCCAGCTCACCTCAGAGACAGGGGGTCAAAAACATTCAGTACTTC
v_call: TRBV5-4; j_call: TRBJ2-7; d_call: TRBD2; clone_size: -; cdr3_aa: CASSWGTSGYEQYF; cdr3_nt: TGTGCCAGCAGCTGGGGGACTAGCGGGTACGAGCAGTACTTC
v_call: TRBV19; j_call: TRBJ2-7; d_call: TRBD2; clone_size: -; cdr3_aa: CASSKGTSGLYEQYF; cdr3_nt: TGTGCCAGTAGTAAGGGTACTAGCGGACTGTACGAGCAGTACTTC
v_call: TRBV4-1; j_call: TRBJ1-1; d_call: -; clone_size: -; cdr3_aa: CASSQDRGSLAFF; cdr3_nt: TGCGCCAGCAGCCAAGACAGGGGTTCTCTAGCTTTCTTT
v_call: TRBV29-1; j_call: TRBJ2-7; d_call: TRBD1; clone_size: once; cdr3_aa: CSVRGQGPGEQYF; cdr3_nt: TGCAGCGTCCGAGGACAGGGTCCGGGCGAGCAGTACTTC
v_call: TRBV10-2; j_call: TRBJ1-1; d_call: TRBD1; clone_size: few; cdr3_aa: CASNQDRGETEAFF; cdr3_nt: TGCGCCAGCAATCAGGACAGGGGTGAGACTGAAGCTTTCTTT
v_call: TRBV18; j_call: TRBJ1-2; d_call: -; clone_size: -; cdr3_aa: CASSPPTRLNGGYTF; cdr3_nt: TGTGCCAGCTCACCACCGACGAGGTTAAACGGGGGCTACACCTTC
v_call: TRBV6-5; j_call: TRBJ2-1; d_call: -; clone_size: once; cdr3_aa: CASSYSWTIYNEQFF; cdr3_nt: TGTGCCAGCAGTTACTCATGGACAATCTACAATGAGCAGTTCTTC
v_call: TRBV10-3; j_call: TRBJ1-2; d_call: -; clone_size: -; cdr3_aa: CATRRGDTGNYGYTF; cdr3_nt: TGTGCCACCAGAAGAGGGGACACCGGAAACTATGGCTACACCTTC
v_call: TRBV11-3; j_call: TRBJ2-1; d_call: TRBD2; clone_size: -; cdr3_aa: CASSPGLAGGWDEQFF; cdr3_nt: TGTGCCAGCAGCCCGGGACTAGCGGGGGGGTGGGATGAGCAGTTCTTC
v_call: TRBV15; j_call: TRBJ1-4; d_call: -; clone_size: -; cdr3_aa: CATSNGEKLFF; cdr3_nt: TGTGCCACCAGCAACGGGGAAAAACTGTTTTTT
v_call: TRBV2; j_call: TRBJ1-1; d_call: -; clone_size: few; cdr3_aa: CASSSRQALNTEAFF; cdr3_nt: TGTGCCAGCAGTTCTCGACAGGCGTTGAACACTGAAGCTTTCTTT
v_call: TRBV7-2; j_call: TRBJ2-7; d_call: -; clone_size: -; cdr3_aa: CASSLGLAAYEQYF; cdr3_nt: TGTGCCAGCAGCTTAGGCCTAGCCGCCTACGAGCAGTACTTC
v_call: TRBV19; j_call: TRBJ2-6; d_call: TRBD1; clone_size: -; cdr3_aa: CASSSGQGIYGANVLTF; cdr3_nt: TGTGCCAGTAGTTCCGGACAGGGTATTTACGGGGCCAACGTCCTGACTTTC